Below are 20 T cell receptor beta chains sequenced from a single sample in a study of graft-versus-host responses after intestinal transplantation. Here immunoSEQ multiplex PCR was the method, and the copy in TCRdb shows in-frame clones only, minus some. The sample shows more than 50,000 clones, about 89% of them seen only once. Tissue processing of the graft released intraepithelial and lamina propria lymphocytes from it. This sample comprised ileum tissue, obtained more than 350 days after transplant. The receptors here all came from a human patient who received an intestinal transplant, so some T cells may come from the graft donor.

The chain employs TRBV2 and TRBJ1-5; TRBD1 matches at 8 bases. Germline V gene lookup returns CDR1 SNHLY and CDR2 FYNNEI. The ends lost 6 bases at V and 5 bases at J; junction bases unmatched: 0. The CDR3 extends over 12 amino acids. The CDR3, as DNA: TGTGCCAGCAGGGACAGGGATCAGCCCCAGCATTTT. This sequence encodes CASRDRDQPQHF. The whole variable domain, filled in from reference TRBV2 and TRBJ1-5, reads EPEVTQTPSHQVTQMGQEVILRCVPISNHLYFYWYRQILGQKVEFLVSFYNNEISEKSEIFDDQFSVERPDGSNFTLKIRSTKLEDSAMYFCASRDRDQPQHFGDGTRLSIL.

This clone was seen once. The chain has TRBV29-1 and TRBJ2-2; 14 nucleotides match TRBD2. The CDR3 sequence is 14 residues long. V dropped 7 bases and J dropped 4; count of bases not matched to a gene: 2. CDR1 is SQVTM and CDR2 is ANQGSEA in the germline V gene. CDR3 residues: CSGGLAGVTGELFF. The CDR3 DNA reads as TGCAGCGGGGGACTAGCGGGGGTCACCGGGGAGCTGTTTTTT.

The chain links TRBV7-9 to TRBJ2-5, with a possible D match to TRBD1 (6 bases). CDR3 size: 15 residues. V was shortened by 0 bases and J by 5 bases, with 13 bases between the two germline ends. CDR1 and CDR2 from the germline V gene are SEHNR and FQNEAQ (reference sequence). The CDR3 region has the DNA TGTGCCAGCAGCTTAGCGTTGGGGGCGCCTGAGACCCAGTACTTC. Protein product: CASSLALGAPETQYF.

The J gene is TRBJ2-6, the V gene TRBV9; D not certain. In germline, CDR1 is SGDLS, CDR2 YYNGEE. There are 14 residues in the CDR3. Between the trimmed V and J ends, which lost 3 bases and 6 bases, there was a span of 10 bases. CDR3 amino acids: CASSAQTVANVLTF. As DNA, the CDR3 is TGTGCCAGCAGCGCGCAAACGGTGGCCAACGTCCTGACTTTC.

CDR3 nucleotides: TGTGCCAGCAGTGAAGGGCAGAAAAATTCACCCCTCCACTTT. Its translation is CASSEGQKNSPLHF. J is TRBJ1-6 and V is TRBV6-1, with D unresolved. The CDR3 is 14 residues long. The V gene lost 1 base and the J gene lost 7 bases, with 8 bases spanning the gap. Germline values: CDR1 MNHNS, CDR2 SASEGT.

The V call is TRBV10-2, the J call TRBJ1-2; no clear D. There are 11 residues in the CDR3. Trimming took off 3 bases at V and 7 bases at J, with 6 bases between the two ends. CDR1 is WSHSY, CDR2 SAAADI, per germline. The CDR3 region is CASSEGSGYTF. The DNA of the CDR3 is TGCGCCAGCAGTGAAGGGAGTGGCTACACCTTC.

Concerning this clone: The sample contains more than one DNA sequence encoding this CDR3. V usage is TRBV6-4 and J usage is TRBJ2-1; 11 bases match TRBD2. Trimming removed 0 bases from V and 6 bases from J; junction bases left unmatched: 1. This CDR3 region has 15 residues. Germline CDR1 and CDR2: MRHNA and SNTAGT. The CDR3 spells CASSDSSGGANEQFF. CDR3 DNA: TGTGCCAGCAGTGACTCTAGCGGGGGGGCCAATGAGCAGTTCTTC.

CDR3 loop: CASSLFRGSEKLFF. The CDR3 bases are TGTGCCAGCAGCTTATTCAGGGGTTCCGAAAAACTGTTTTTT. The chain carries TRBV11-2 and TRBJ1-4, with D possibly TRBD1 on 6 matching bases. The CDR3 runs to 14 residues. Trimming removed 2 bases at V and 8 bases at J, with 12 bases between. CDR1 is SGHAT, CDR2 FQNNGV, per germline.

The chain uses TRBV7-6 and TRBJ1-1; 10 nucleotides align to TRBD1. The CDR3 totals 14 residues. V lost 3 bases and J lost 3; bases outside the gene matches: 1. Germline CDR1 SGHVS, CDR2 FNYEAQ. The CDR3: CASSFGTGDTEAFF. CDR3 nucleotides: TGTGCCAGCAGCTTCGGGACAGGGGACACTGAAGCTTTCTTT.

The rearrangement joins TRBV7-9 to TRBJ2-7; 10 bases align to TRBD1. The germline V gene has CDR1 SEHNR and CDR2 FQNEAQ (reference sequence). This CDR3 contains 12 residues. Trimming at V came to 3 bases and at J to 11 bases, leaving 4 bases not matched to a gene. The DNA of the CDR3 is TGTGCCAGCAGCTTGACAGGGGGCGGGGAGTACTTC. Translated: CASSLTGGGEYF.

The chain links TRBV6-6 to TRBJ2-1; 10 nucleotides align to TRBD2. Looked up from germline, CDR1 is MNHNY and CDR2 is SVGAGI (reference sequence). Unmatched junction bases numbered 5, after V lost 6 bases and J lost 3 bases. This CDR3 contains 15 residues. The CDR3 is CASRIGTSDYNEQFF. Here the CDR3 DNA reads TGTGCCAGCAGGATCGGGACTAGCGACTACAATGAGCAGTTCTTC.

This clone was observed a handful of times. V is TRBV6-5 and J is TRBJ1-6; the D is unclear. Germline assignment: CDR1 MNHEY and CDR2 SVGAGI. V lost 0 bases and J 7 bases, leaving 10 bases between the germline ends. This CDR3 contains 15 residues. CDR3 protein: CASSYSPTSNSPLHF. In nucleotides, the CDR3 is TGTGCCAGCAGTTACTCGCCAACCTCGAATTCACCCCTCCACTTT.

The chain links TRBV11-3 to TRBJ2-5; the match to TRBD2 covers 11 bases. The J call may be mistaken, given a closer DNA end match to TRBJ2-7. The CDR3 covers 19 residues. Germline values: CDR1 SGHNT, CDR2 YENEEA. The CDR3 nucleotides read TGTGCCAGCAGCCGTTCGGGACAAACTAGCGGGAGTGGTCTTTACGAGCAGTACTTC. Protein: CASSRSGQTSGSGLYEQYF.

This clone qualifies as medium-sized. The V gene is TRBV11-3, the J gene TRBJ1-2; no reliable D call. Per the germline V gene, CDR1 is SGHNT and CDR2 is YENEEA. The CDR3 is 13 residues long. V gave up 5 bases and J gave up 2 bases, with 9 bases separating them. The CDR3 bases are TGTGCCAGCAGCCGTTACCTCAACTATGGCTACACCTTC. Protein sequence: CASSRYLNYGYTF.

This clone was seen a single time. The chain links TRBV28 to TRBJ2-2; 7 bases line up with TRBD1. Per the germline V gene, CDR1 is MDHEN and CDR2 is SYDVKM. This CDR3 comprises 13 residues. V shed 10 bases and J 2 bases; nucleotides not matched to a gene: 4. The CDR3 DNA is TGTGCCAACGGGGACAGAAACACCGGGGAGCTGTTTTTT. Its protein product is CANGDRNTGELFF.

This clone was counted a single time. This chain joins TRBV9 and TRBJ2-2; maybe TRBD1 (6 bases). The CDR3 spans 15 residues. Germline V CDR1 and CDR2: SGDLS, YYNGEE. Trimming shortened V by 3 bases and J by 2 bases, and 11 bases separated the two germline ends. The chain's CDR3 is CASSAGQTNTGELFF. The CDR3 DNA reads TGTGCCAGCAGCGCCGGACAGACAAACACCGGGGAGCTGTTTTTT.

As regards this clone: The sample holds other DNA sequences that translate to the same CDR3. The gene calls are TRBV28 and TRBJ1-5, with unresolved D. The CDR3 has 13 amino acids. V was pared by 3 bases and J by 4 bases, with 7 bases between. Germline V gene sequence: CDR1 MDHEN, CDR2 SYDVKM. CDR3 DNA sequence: TGTGCCAGCAGTTTCCCCTCGAATCAGCCCCAGCATTTT. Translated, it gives CASSFPSNQPQHF.

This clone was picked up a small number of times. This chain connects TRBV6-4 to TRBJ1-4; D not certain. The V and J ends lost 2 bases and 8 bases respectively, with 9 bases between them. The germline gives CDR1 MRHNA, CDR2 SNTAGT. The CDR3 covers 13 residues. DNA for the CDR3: TGTGCCAGCAGTGACAGGGAGGGAGAAAAACTGTTTTTT. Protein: CASSDREGEKLFF.

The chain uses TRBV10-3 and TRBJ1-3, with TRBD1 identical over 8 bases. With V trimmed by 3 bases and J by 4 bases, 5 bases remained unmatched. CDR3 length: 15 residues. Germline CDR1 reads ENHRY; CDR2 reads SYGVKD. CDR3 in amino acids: CAISDPDRDGNTIYF. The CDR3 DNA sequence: TGTGCCATCAGTGACCCGGACAGGGACGGAAACACCATATATTTT.

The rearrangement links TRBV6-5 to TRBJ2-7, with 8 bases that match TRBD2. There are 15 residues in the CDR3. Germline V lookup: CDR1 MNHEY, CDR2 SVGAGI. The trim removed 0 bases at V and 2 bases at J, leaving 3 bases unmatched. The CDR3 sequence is CASSYSPAGAYEQYF. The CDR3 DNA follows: TGTGCCAGCAGTTACTCTCCAGCGGGGGCCTACGAGCAGTACTTC.